What follows are 10 T cell receptor beta chains derived from one specimen sequenced in a study of T cell repertoires in cytomegalovirus infection. Via MiXCR, TCRdb re-called the reads, giving one row per CDR3 protein. The repertoire consists of around 530,000 distinct CDR3 sequences, with about 25% occurring once and the leading ten covering about 13%. Sequenced: PBMCs. These TCRs come from a human donor in good health (CMV status not recorded). Some clones in this sample may be carry-over from other donors' samples.

This clonotype was observed many times. The genes are TRBV7-2 and TRBJ2-5; TRBD1 matches at 8 bases. Looked up from germline, CDR1 is SGHTA and CDR2 is FQGNSA. J lost 3 bases, V lost 6 bases, and 9 bases had no gene match. This CDR3 region has 15 residues. CDR3 protein: CASRDLTGGKETQYF. Here the CDR3 DNA reads TGTGCCAGCAGGGACCTCACAGGGGGGAAAGAGACCCAGTACTTC.

The chain carries TRBV11-2 and TRBJ1-1; TRBD1 matches at 7 bases. J was trimmed by 10 bases and V by 5 bases; bases with no gene match: 16. Germline-derived CDR1 and CDR2 are SGHAT and FQNNGV. This CDR3 spans 15 amino acids. CDR3 sequence: CASSDPGTVYFGAFF. As DNA, the CDR3 is TGTGCCAGCAGCGACCCCGGGACAGTTTACTTCGGAGCTTTCTTT.

The chain carries TRBV10-2 and TRBJ2-7; no clear D. Trimming pared 1 base from V and 7 bases from J, leaving 8 bases between. In germline, CDR1 is WSHSY, CDR2 SAAADI. The CDR3 totals 12 residues. The DNA of the CDR3 is TGCGCCAGCAGTGAGTACCTCTGGGAGCAGTACGTC. Amino acids: CASSEYLWEQYV.

This clonotype was found a few times. V usage is TRBV5-1 and J usage is TRBJ2-3; D gene uncertain. Looked up from germline, CDR1 is SGHRS and CDR2 is YFSETQ. The length of the CDR3 is 13 residues. V was pared by 5 bases and J by 1 base, with 8 bases between. CDR3 sequence: CASRSEGTDTQYF. CDR3 DNA sequence: TGCGCCAGCAGATCCGAAGGCACAGATACGCAGTATTTT.

This clonotype appeared many times. The rearrangement uses TRBV7-2 and TRBJ2-5; D gene ambiguous. The CDR3 covers 14 residues. The V end was cut by 5 bases, the J end by 1 base, with 11 bases between. From germline, CDR1 is SGHTA and CDR2 FQGNSA. The CDR3 protein is CASSPGPAQETQYF. The CDR3 coding sequence is TGTGCCAGCAGCCCCGGGCCTGCCCAAGAGACCCAGTACTTC.

The gene calls are TRBV2 and TRBJ2-6; D is unclear. Germline assignment: CDR1 SNHLY and CDR2 FYNNEI. This CDR3 has 19 amino acids. The V end lost 0 bases, the J end lost 3 bases, and 18 bases lay between the germline ends. For the CDR3, the DNA is TGTGCCAGCAGTGAAGCGACGCGTGTGGGCAGGAATGGGGCCAACGTCCTGACTTTC. This gives the protein CASSEATRVGRNGANVLTF.

The V call is TRBV19, the J call TRBJ2-1; 9 bases line up with TRBD2. The V gene's germline CDR1 is LNHDA and CDR2 SQIVND (reference sequence). This CDR3 region has 13 residues. V dropped 7 bases and J dropped 5; count of bases not matched to a gene: 3. The CDR3 protein is CASTTSGNNEQFF. The CDR3 nucleotides are TGTGCCAGTACGACTAGCGGTAACAATGAGCAGTTCTTC.

This chain uses TRBV11-2 with TRBJ2-3; 8 bases agree with TRBD1. Germline assignment: CDR1 SGHAT and CDR2 FQNNGV. Trimming cost V 5 bases and J 3 bases; bases outside gene matches: 4. The CDR3 runs 14 residues. In DNA form, the CDR3 reads TGTGCCAGCAGCAGGACAGGGTTGACAGATACGCAGTATTTT. It codes for CASSRTGLTDTQYF.

V is TRBV7-2 and J is TRBJ1-3; the D is unclear. From germline, CDR1 is SGHTA and CDR2 FQGNSA. The V end was cut by 2 bases, the J end by 0 bases, with 8 bases between. The CDR3 covers 15 residues. CDR3 loop: CASSLNAASGNTIYF. The CDR3 nucleotides read TGTGCCAGCAGCTTAAATGCAGCCTCTGGAAACACCATATATTTT. The full variable domain, rest sourced from reference TRBV7-2 and TRBJ1-3, is GAGVSQSPSNKVTEKGKDVELRCDPISGHTALYWYRQSLGQGLEFLIYFQGNSAPDKSGLPSDRFSAERTGGSVSTLTIQRTQQEDSAVYLCASSLNAASGNTIYFGEGSWLTVV.

The chain joins TRBV27 to TRBJ1-2; D is unclear. CDR3 length: 13 amino acids. Germline V gene lookup returns CDR1 MNHEY and CDR2 SMNVEV (reference sequence). V dropped 8 bases and J dropped 4 bases, with 14 bases sitting between them. The CDR3 DNA is TGTGCCAGCGGGGATAATTTGATCTATGGCTACACCTTC. Translating gives CASGDNLIYGYTF.